This T cell receptor beta chain came from a study of a mutant IDH1 vaccine in newly diagnosed glioma. Study as a whole: During weeks 1, 3, 5, 7, 11, 15, 19 and 23, patients received eight vaccinations. Vaccine administration was initiated 4-6 weeks following radiotherapy alone, or with temozolomide cycles. Earlier care involved radiotherapy, temozolomide, or both, and the majority received both.

The CDR3 length is 11 residues. Trimming removed 6 bases at V and 2 bases at J, with 7 bases between. Germline assignment: CDR1 SQVTM and CDR2 ANQGSEA. Worth noting for this clone: Its antigen is still unknown.

TCRdb's table, derived via immunoSEQ multiplex PCR, lists solely in-frame clones and lacks some. The table records 40,000 to 50,000 clones, 75% to 90% of them present only once. Time point indicated: week 5, during vaccination. All doses held 300 ug of mutant IDH1 20-mer peptide, with topical imiquimod. The astrocytomas were IDH1-mutant, ATRX-negative, and WHO grade 3 or 4. The source material was PBMCs, sampled from a glioma patient whose treatment included an IDH1 peptide vaccine. The sequence came from a man aged 35 to 55 with glioma. The genes are TRBV29-1 and TRBJ1-2; D not resolved. Here the CDR3 reads CSVSENYGYTF. CDR3 nucleotide sequence: TGCAGCGTAAGTGAGAACTATGGCTACACCTTC.